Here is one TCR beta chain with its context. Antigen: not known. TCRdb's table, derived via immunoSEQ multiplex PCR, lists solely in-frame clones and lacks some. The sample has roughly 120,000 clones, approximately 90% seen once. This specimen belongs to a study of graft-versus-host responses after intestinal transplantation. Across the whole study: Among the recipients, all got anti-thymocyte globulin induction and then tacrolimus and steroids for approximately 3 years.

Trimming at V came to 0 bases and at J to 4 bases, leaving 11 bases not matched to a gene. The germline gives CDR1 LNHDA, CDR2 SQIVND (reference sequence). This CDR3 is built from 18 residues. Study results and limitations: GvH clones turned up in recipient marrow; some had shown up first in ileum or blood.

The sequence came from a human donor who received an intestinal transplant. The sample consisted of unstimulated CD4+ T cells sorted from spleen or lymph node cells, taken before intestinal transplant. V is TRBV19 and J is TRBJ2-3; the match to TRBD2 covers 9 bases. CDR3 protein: CASSIEPSGVLRADTQYF. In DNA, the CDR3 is TGTGCCAGTAGTATAGAGCCTAGCGGGGTCCTCCGCGCAGATACGCAGTATTTT.